A selection of T cell receptor beta chains follows, all from one sample in a study of beta chain features in type 1 diabetes. TCRdb's copy holds only in-frame clones and misses some; the assay was immunoSEQ multiplex PCR. The table records under 550,000 clones, roughly an eighth of them present only once. The source material was naive CD4+ T cells from blood. The receptors were sampled from a woman aged 18-30 years in good health. Each CDR3 is given with its conserved first and last residue. D genes are given only for firm matches. Expanded clones are given a class, and other clones once, few, many or no size at all.

clone size	D gene	V gene	J gene	CDR3 protein	CDR3 DNA
-	TRBD2	TRBV29-1	TRBJ2-7	CSAILLAGGLRSYEQYF	TGCAGCGCCATATTACTAGCGGGAGGGCTCCGATCCTACGAGCAGTACTTC
-	-	TRBV6-1	TRBJ1-5	CASSEYLSGSQPQHF	TGTGCCAGCAGTGAATATCTCTCAGGTTCTCAGCCCCAGCATTTT
few	-	TRBV29-1	TRBJ1-1	CSVDRGDTEAFF	TGCAGCGTTGACAGGGGCGACACTGAAGCTTTCTTT
-	-	TRBV14	TRBJ1-2	CASSPRRGVDGYTF	TGTGCCAGCAGCCCCAGACGAGGGGTTGATGGCTACACCTTC
-	-	TRBV7-9	TRBJ1-5	CASSFDPSRGNQPQHF	TGTGCCAGCAGCTTCGACCCCTCGAGGGGCAATCAGCCCCAGCATTTT
few	TRBD1	TRBV7-2	TRBJ1-3	CASSTGQVGNTIYF	TGTGCCAGCAGCACCGGACAGGTTGGAAACACCATATATTTT
-	-	TRBV30	TRBJ2-7	CAWRRFYYEQYF	TGTGCCTGGAGAAGATTTTACTACGAGCAGTACTTC
-	-	TRBV7-9	TRBJ2-4	CASSLDFEGRLAKNIQYF	TGTGCCAGCAGCTTAGATTTTGAGGGGAGGCTGGCCAAAAACATTCAGTACTTC
-	-	TRBV5-4	TRBJ2-2	CASTRVGGTGELFF	TGTGCCAGCACCAGGGTCGGTGGCACCGGGGAGCTGTTTTTT
few	TRBD2	TRBV30	TRBJ2-1	CAWSVLAYHEQFF	TGTGCCTGGAGTGTACTAGCGTACCATGAGCAGTTCTTC